This TCR beta chain was sequenced for a study of CD8+CD57+ T cells in acquired aplastic anemia. Study-level results: No significant difference in CD8+ Simpson's diversity was found between patients and controls.

Worth noting for this clonotype: Its antigen is still unknown. Germline and junction disagree at one end, which may indicate a read error.

This CDR3 has 14 residues. The germline V gene encodes CDR1 SGHTA and CDR2 FQGNSA. CD8+CD57+ cell expansion, shown by flow cytometry, had occurred in the patients selected for sequencing. Each patient carried a diagnosis of severe acquired aplastic anemia. Therapy had not been given to patients before blood sampling. Both TCR beta VDJ combination and CDR3 sequence profiling were carried out. Genomic DNA was the template for this profiling. Using its own MiXCR run on the reads, TCRdb lists one record per CDR3 protein. Here the sample spans around 150,000 distinct CDR3 sequences, around 75% being singletons.

Sequenced sample: sorted CD4+, CD8+, or CD8+CD57+ T cells (not recorded which) from PBMCs. This chain links TRBV7-2 with TRBJ1-1, with D tentatively TRBD1 (5 bases). The TCR was taken from a human donor with aplastic anemia. The CDR3 spells CAGRVSGVSTEAFF. The CDR3 DNA reads as TGTGCCGGCAGGGTATCTGGTGTCTCGACTGAAGCTTTCTTT.